This T cell receptor (beta chain) was sequenced for a study of blood T cell repertoires in COVID-19. Study background: PBMCs, B-cell-depleted T cells, or T cells provided the cDNA or gDNA that made up the material.

How the authors handled the data: Amplification of reference gene primers was used by the study to estimate nucleated cell counts. Method: immunoSEQ multiplex PCR; TCRdb's copy keeps in-frame clones and lacks some. From that table come the V and J calls and clone size; the DNA was used to work out D and trimming. The table shows approximately 210,000 clones, with 82% occurring only once. Germline values: CDR1 LGHDT, CDR2 YNNKEL (reference sequence). The V end lost 4 bases, the J end lost 8 bases, and 15 bases lay between the germline ends. The CDR3 contains 14 residues. Assignments of participants to cohorts depended upon their own reported clinical history. Symptom resolution, clearance, or two negative PCRs marked donors in Cohort 3 as recovered.

The chain employs TRBV3-1 (or the pseudogene TRBV3-2) and TRBJ2-4, with a weak D call TRBD2 (5 bases). Material for sequencing was PBMCs or T cells enriched from blood (not recorded which). This receptor was taken from an older woman who had recovered from COVID-19. The CDR3 DNA follows: TGTGCCAGCAGCCTCCCCAATCTGCGGGACATTCAGTACTTC. It is translated as CASSLPNLRDIQYF.